This T cell receptor (beta chain) was obtained from a study of T-cell memory formation after mild COVID-19. Judged by abundance, this clonotype is large. Trimming took off 3 bases at V and 5 bases at J, with 15 bases between the two ends. CDR1 and CDR2 (germline): KGHDR, SFDVKD. The CDR3 consists of 15 residues. MiXCR was run by TCRdb on the 5' RACE reads, yielding one entry per CDR3 protein. The sample shows 280,000 or so distinct CDR3 sequences, under 8.5% of them seen only once. This clonotype was sampled from a man younger than 35 who had mild COVID-19 (a few samples of this study predate the infection). Cell type and time point are not known. This chain uses TRBV24-1 with TRBJ2-5; a weak D match, TRBD2 (7 bases). Sequenced: PBMCs or a T cell subset sorted from them (not recorded which). The CDR3, as DNA: TGTGCCACCAGTGATGCAGGGGAGGGTCGGGAGACCCAGTACTTC. Translation: CATSDAGEGRETQYF.